This T cell receptor (beta chain) was captured by sequencing in a study of cytomegalovirus exposure and HLA in healthy donors. The PCR contained 60 Vbeta and 13 Jbeta primers. Profiled with immunoSEQ multiplex PCR; TCRdb holds only in-frame clones, not every one. The repertoire holds fewer than 200,000 clones, with 82% as singletons. This CDR3 is 13 amino acids long. Germline assignment: CDR1 LGHNA and CDR2 YSLEER. Deletions cut 0 bases from V and 4 bases from J, with 7 bases between. The rearrangement uses TRBV4-3 and TRBJ2-7; unclear D gene. This receptor was obtained from a male donor in good health and CMV-seronegative. Input material: PBMCs. In DNA form, the CDR3 reads TGCGCCAGCAGCCAAGATCGTGCGTACGAGCAGTACTTC. Residues: CASSQDRAYEQYF.